These 19 T cell receptor beta chains were sequenced from one sample in a study of identical twins. MiXCR, applied by TCRdb to the 5' RACE reads, yields one record per CDR3 protein. The table shows some 560,000 distinct CDR3 sequences, with roughly 9.5% occurring only once. The sample was also reused in another study, on yellow fever vaccine responses in identical twins.

The sample taken for sequencing was PBMCs. These receptors came from a woman under 30 in good health.

In regard to this clonotype: At one of its ends the junction is not consistent with the germline gene, which may arise from a read error. V gene TRBV6-5 combines with J gene TRBJ1-5; maybe TRBD1 (5 bases). This CDR3 is built from 15 residues. The V gene's germline CDR1 is MNHEY and CDR2 SVGAGI. In DNA, the CDR3 is TGTGCCAGCAGTGACTCAGGGTTGGGCAATCAGCCCCAGCATTTT. Its protein product is CASSDSGLGNQPQHF.

With regard to this clonotype: One end of the junction fails to match germline, which may point to a read error. The rearrangement joins TRBV30 to TRBJ2-3; D might be TRBD2 (5 bases). From germline, CDR1 is GTSNPN and CDR2 SVGIG (reference sequence). The CDR3 length is 17 residues. This CDR3 reads CAWSGVVSLEGTDTQNF. Written as DNA, the CDR3 is TGTGCCTGGAGTGGAGTTGTGAGCTTAGAGGGCACAGATACGCAGAATTTT.

The sample holds many counts of this clonotype. The CDR3 loop is CASSPQQGSEQYF. DNA of the CDR3: TGCGCCAGCAGCCCCCAACAGGGCAGCGAGCAGTACTTC. The chain recombines TRBV4-3 with TRBJ2-7; tentatively, D is TRBD1 (6 bases). Trimming took 4 bases from V and 6 from J, leaving 13 bases between them. This CDR3 is 13 amino acids long. The V gene's germline CDR1 is LGHNA and CDR2 YSLEER.

This clonotype has ten or more counts. CDR3 region: CASSQGQGRADTQYF. Here the CDR3 DNA reads TGTGCCAGCAGCCAAGGGCAGGGACGAGCAGATACGCAGTATTTT. The chain combines TRBV3-1 with TRBJ2-3; D possibly uses TRBD1 or TRBD2 (5 bases each). This CDR3 has 15 amino acids. CDR1 is LGHDT and CDR2 is YNNKEL in the germline V gene (reference sequence). Trimming took 1 base from V and 4 from J, leaving 12 bases between them.

This clonotype was found a few times. The V gene is TRBV20-1, the J gene TRBJ2-2; 7 bases fit TRBD1. The length of the CDR3 is 14 residues. V trimming: 3 bases; J trimming: 4 bases; junction bases outside the gene matches: 5. Germline V gene sequence: CDR1 DFQATT, CDR2 SNEGSKA (reference sequence). This CDR3 reads CSARTGSLTGELFF. The CDR3, as DNA: TGCAGTGCTAGGACAGGGTCGCTCACCGGGGAGCTGTTTTTT.

This clonotype was observed at least ten times. The chain has TRBV4-2 and TRBJ2-3; no clear D. Looked up from germline, CDR1 is LGHNA and CDR2 is YNFKEQ. Trimming stripped 0 bases from V and 7 bases from J, with 5 bases between. This CDR3 contains 12 residues. The CDR3 DNA sequence: TGTGCCAGCAGCCAAGATGGATATACGCAGTATTTT. It is translated as CASSQDGYTQYF.

This chain links TRBV20-1 with TRBJ2-3; perhaps TRBD1 as D (6 bases). Trimming left V 6 bases short and J 2 bases short, with 18 bases between. Germline V gene sequence: CDR1 DFQATT, CDR2 SNEGSKA (reference sequence). The CDR3 covers 15 residues. CDR3 nucleotide sequence: TGCAGTGCCCAATGGGGGTTGGGACACACAGATACGCAGTATTTT. Its protein is CSAQWGLGHTDTQYF.

The table lists this clonotype with a few counts. The chain is built from TRBV20-1 and TRBJ2-7; 8 bases match TRBD2. Unmatched junction bases numbered 10, after V lost 1 base and J lost 5 bases. The CDR3 covers 15 residues. Germline CDR1 reads DFQATT; CDR2 reads SNEGSKA (reference sequence). The CDR3: CSARAVSGSLDEQYF. In DNA form, the CDR3 reads TGCAGTGCTAGAGCCGTCAGCGGGAGTCTCGACGAGCAGTACTTC.

This clonotype came up many times. V and J are TRBV25-1 and TRBJ1-3; TRBD1 is a possible D gene (5 bases). The ends were cut back, 4 bases at V and 3 bases at J, with 10 bases in the middle. CDR3 length equals 14 residues. CDR1 and CDR2 (germline): MGHDK, SYGVNS. In DNA form, the CDR3 reads TGTGCCAGCAGTGCGGCAGGGAGTGGAAACACCATATATTTT. This encodes CASSAAGSGNTIYF.

The CDR3 reads CSVGTSGKEKYF. In DNA, the CDR3 is TGCAGCGTCGGGACTAGCGGGAAAGAAAAGTACTTC. The J gene is TRBJ2-7, the V gene TRBV29-1, with 13 positions matching TRBD2. CDR3 length: 12 residues. With V trimmed by 6 bases and J by 11 bases, 7 bases remained unmatched. Germline-derived CDR1 and CDR2 are SQVTM and ANQGSEA.

This clonotype has a handful of counts. The genes are TRBV7-9 and TRBJ2-7, with 8 bases that match TRBD1. Germline CDR1 is SEHNR and CDR2 is FQNEAQ (reference sequence). V trimming: 1 base; J trimming: 5 bases; junction bases outside the gene matches: 7. CDR3 length equals 15 residues. CDR3 sequence: CASSLGVTGADEQYF. In nucleotides, the CDR3 is TGTGCCAGCAGCTTAGGGGTGACAGGGGCCGACGAGCAGTACTTC.

This clonotype was seen ten or more times. V is TRBV7-2 and J is TRBJ1-2; D unclear. Germline CDR1 SGHTA, CDR2 FQGNSA. Trimming took 8 bases from V and 2 from J, leaving 12 bases between them. This CDR3 spans 13 amino acids. The CDR3 protein is CASGPVTNYGYTF. Here the CDR3 DNA reads TGTGCCAGCGGACCTGTTACCAACTATGGCTACACCTTC. The variable domain in full, completed from reference TRBV7-2 and TRBJ1-2, reads GAGVSQSPSNKVTEKGKDVELRCDPISGHTALYWYRQSLGQGLEFLIYFQGNSAPDKSGLPSDRFSAERTGGSVSTLTIQRTQQEDSAVYLCASGPVTNYGYTFGSGTRLTVV.

This clonotype was detected a few times. The V gene is TRBV7-2, the J gene TRBJ2-7; no clear D. Germline CDR1 and CDR2: SGHTA and FQGNSA. V was clipped by 2 bases and J by 4 bases, with 12 bases between them. This CDR3 is 14 amino acids long. The CDR3 nucleotides read TGTGCCAGCAGCTTATTCGGTGTTCTATACGAGCAGTACTTC. Its translation is CASSLFGVLYEQYF.

This chain joins TRBV6-1 and TRBJ2-7; 16 nucleotides line up with TRBD2. The ends lost 10 bases at V and 4 bases at J; junction bases unmatched: 7. Germline V gives CDR1 MNHNS, CDR2 SASEGT. CDR3 size: 15 residues. This chain's CDR3 is CATWGLAGGSYEQYF. The CDR3 coding sequence is TGTGCCACCTGGGGACTAGCGGGAGGGTCGTACGAGCAGTACTTC.

In its sample, this clonotype was seen many times. J is TRBJ2-1 and V is TRBV2, with D perhaps TRBD1 (6 bases). V was clipped by 4 bases and J by 0 bases, with 10 bases between them. CDR1 is SNHLY and CDR2 is FYNNEI in the germline V gene. The CDR3 is 15 residues long. The CDR3 sequence is CASSGGQSSYNEQFF. CDR3 in DNA: TGTGCCAGCAGTGGGGGGCAGAGCTCCTACAATGAGCAGTTCTTC.

This clonotype was seen only a few times. The chain combines TRBV12-3 or TRBV12-4 with TRBJ1-2; TRBD1 might be the D (5 bases). The V end lost 1 base, the J end lost 6 bases, and 9 bases lay between the germline ends. This CDR3 contains 13 residues. The CDR3 DNA reads TGTGCCAGCAGTTTAGGGGGCGCCGATGGCTACACCTTC. This sequence encodes CASSLGGADGYTF.

This clonotype was seen repeatedly, ten times or more. The chain carries TRBV29-1 and TRBJ2-1, with D tentatively TRBD1 (5 bases). The CDR3 is made up of 13 amino acids. CDR1 is SQVTM and CDR2 is ANQGSEA in the germline V gene. Trimming removed 1 base from V and 5 bases from J, with 9 bases in between. The CDR3 loop reads CSVEGGMDNEQFF. The CDR3 nucleotides read TGCAGCGTTGAAGGGGGCATGGACAATGAGCAGTTCTTC.

Only a few counts were recorded for this clonotype. V and J are TRBV18 and TRBJ1-5; 9 bases line up with TRBD1. Germline CDR1 is KGHSH and CDR2 is LQKENI. After removal of 5 bases from V and 3 bases from J, the junction contained 14 bases not matched to a gene. CDR3 length: 18 residues. CDR3 in DNA: TGTGCCAGCTCATCAAAGAATCCGGGACAGGGAATCAATCAGCCCCAGCATTTT. Its translation: CASSSKNPGQGINQPQHF.

This clonotype was observed many times. This rearrangement joins TRBV27 to TRBJ2-7; D call uncertain. The V gene's germline CDR1 is MNHEY and CDR2 SMNVEV (reference sequence). V was pared by 5 bases and J by 7 bases, with 15 bases between. CDR3 length: 13 residues. CDR3 loop: CASSPSVLLEQYF. The CDR3 nucleotides are TGTGCCAGCAGTCCCTCGGTCCTCCTGGAGCAGTACTTC.